A single T cell receptor (beta chain) is shown here with its context. The antigen remains undetermined. The record originates from a study of shared clonotypes between healthy human individuals. Study results and limitations: The naive CD4 repertoires of several donors were compared, and approximately 5% of clonotypes were shared.

The CDR3 loop spans 18 amino acids. Per germline, CDR1 MDHEN and CDR2 SYDVKM. Trimming cost V 3 bases and J 0 bases, with 18 bases left between them. Clones were read by immunoSEQ multiplex PCR, and TCRdb kept only the in-frame ones, dropping some. The repertoire holds hundreds of thousands of clones, with about 95% as singletons. Sequenced: naive CD4+ T cells sorted from blood. Subset specified: CD45RA+ positively selected. The clonotype was recovered from a woman in her thirties in good health. V gene TRBV28 combines with J gene TRBJ1-5; a possible D gene is TRBD1 (5 bases). CDR3 nucleotides: TGTGCCAGCAGTTTGGAGTATAAAGCAGGGTTTAGCAATCAGCCCCAGCATTTT. Encoded protein: CASSLEYKAGFSNQPQHF.